This entry lists 9 T cell receptor beta chains sequenced from one sample in a study of shared clonotypes between healthy human individuals. Assay: immunoSEQ multiplex PCR; the TCRdb copy retains only in-frame clones and omits some. The sample carries about 960,000 clones, 70% to 85% recorded once. Sequencing was performed on memory CD4+ T cells sorted from blood. This sample's subset: CD45RA-negative fraction. These receptors were obtained from a man aged 18 to 30 in good health.

The chain carries TRBV9 and TRBJ1-3, with D perhaps TRBD1 (5 bases). The V end lost 0 bases, the J end lost 4 bases, and 20 bases lay between the germline ends. The CDR3 extends over 18 amino acids. CDR1 and CDR2 from the germline V gene are SGDLS and YYNGEE. CDR3 DNA sequence: TGTGCCAGCAGCGTAGGCTTTGGAGTGGGCAGGGAGGGAAACACCATATATTTT. Protein sequence: CASSVGFGVGREGNTIYF.

The chain is built from TRBV9 and TRBJ2-5; 7 bases match TRBD1. J lost 5 bases, V lost 4 bases, and 11 bases had no gene match. This CDR3 contains 15 residues. Looked up from germline, CDR1 is SGDLS and CDR2 is YYNGEE. The CDR3 DNA is TGTGCCAGCAGCCCCCGGGACAGCCTTCGGGAGACCCAGTACTTC. Encoded protein: CASSPRDSLRETQYF.

The V and J genes are TRBV19 and TRBJ1-5; 8 bases fit TRBD1. J gave up 2 bases and V 4 bases, and 13 bases lay outside the gene matches. The length of the CDR3 is 18 residues. CDR1 is LNHDA and CDR2 is SQIVND in the germline V gene (reference sequence). For the CDR3, the DNA is TGTGCCAGTAGTACTGGCAGGGGGCCCGGGGGCGGCAATCAGCCCCAGCATTTT. It is translated as CASSTGRGPGGGNQPQHF.

This clone has at least ten counts. The chain combines TRBV29-1 with TRBJ1-1; 8 positions match TRBD1. The CDR3 runs 13 residues. Germline CDR1 reads SQVTM; CDR2 reads ANQGSEA. V trimming: 7 bases; J trimming: 1 base; junction bases outside the gene matches: 5. The CDR3 DNA reads as TGCAGCGCCCGGACAGGGAAGAACACTGAAGCTTTCTTT. Amino acid sequence: CSARTGKNTEAFF.

CDR3 protein: CASSLKDTQYF. CDR3 coding DNA: TGTGCCAGCAGCTTGAAGGATACCCAGTACTTC. The chain has TRBV7-9 and TRBJ2-5, with no clear D. Germline CDR1 is SEHNR and CDR2 is FQNEAQ (reference sequence). Trimming removed 3 bases at V and 8 bases at J, with 7 bases between. The CDR3 length is 11 residues.

The chain couples TRBV5-4 to TRBJ2-5; D is ambiguous. Trimming took off 1 base at V and 2 bases at J, with 12 bases between the two ends. Germline V gene sequence: CDR1 SGHNT, CDR2 YYREEE (reference sequence). The CDR3 loop spans 15 amino acids. The CDR3 DNA reads TGTGCCAGCAGCTTGCGCGTAGATCATCAAGAGACCCAGTACTTC. Its translation: CASSLRVDHQETQYF.

The chain combines TRBV9 with TRBJ1-2; 9 nucleotides match TRBD1. Germline assignment: CDR1 SGDLS and CDR2 YYNGEE. Trimming took 4 bases from V and 6 from J; bases not matched to a gene: 4. This CDR3 region has 13 residues. Here the CDR3 reads CASSLDRGDGYTF. The CDR3 DNA reads TGTGCCAGCAGCCTAGACAGGGGGGATGGCTACACCTTC.

This clone was recorded once. The chain links TRBV2 to TRBJ2-7; D could derive from TRBD1 or TRBD2 (5 bases each). Trimming removed 2 bases from V and 0 bases from J, with 11 bases in between. Germline V gene data show CDR1 as SNHLY and CDR2 as FYNNEI. CDR3 length equals 15 residues. CDR3 nucleotides: TGTGCCAGCAGTGAAAGGGACCAAAGCTCCTACGAGCAGTACTTC. Its translation is CASSERDQSSYEQYF. The full variable domain, rest sourced from reference TRBV2 and TRBJ2-7, is EPEVTQTPSHQVTQMGQEVILRCVPISNHLYFYWYRQILGQKVEFLVSFYNNEISEKSEIFDDQFSVERPDGSNFTLKIRSTKLEDSAMYFCASSERDQSSYEQYFGPGTRLTVT.

The table lists this clone with a count of one. The chain has TRBV28 and TRBJ2-3, with TRBD2 matching 10 bases. J was trimmed by 1 base and V by 6 bases; bases with no gene match: 4. The CDR3 has 15 amino acids. Per germline, CDR1 MDHEN and CDR2 SYDVKM. This chain's CDR3 is CASRSSGSGTDTQYF. CDR3 in DNA: TGTGCCAGCAGGTCTAGCGGGAGTGGCACAGATACGCAGTATTTT.